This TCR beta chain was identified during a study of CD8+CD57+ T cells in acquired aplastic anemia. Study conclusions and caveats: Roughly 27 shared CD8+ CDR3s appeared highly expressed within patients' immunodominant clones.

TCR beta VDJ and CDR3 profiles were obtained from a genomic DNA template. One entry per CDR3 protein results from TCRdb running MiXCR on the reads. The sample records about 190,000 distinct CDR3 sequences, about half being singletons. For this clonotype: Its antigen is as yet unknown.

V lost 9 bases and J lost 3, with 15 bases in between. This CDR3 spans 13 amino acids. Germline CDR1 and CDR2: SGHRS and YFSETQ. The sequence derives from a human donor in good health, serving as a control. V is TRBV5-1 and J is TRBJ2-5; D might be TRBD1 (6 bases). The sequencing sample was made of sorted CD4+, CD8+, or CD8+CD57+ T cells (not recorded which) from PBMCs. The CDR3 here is CATAQGGKETQYF. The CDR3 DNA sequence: TGCGCCACCGCCCAAGGGGGAAAAGAGACCCAGTACTTC.